This TCR beta chain was sequenced during a study of cytomegalovirus exposure and HLA in healthy donors. The wider study: There were just under 400 genotyped donors. Of these, roughly 80% fell in the genetic ancestry cluster associated with self-reported Caucasian donors.

Only one count was recorded for this clone. What it binds is not known. PCR primers comprised 60 Vbeta and 13 Jbeta primers. The repertoire was sequenced with immunoSEQ multiplex PCR; TCRdb's copy has only in-frame clones and lacks some. The table has 180,000 or so clones, just under 80% seen once; the top ten hold roughly 2%. Study-wide findings and caveats: In a later analysis, most CMV-associated TCR beta chains appeared HLA-restricted. Earlier analysis looked at TCR beta V segments, and most were productive about 90% or about 30% of the time. HLA alleles were associated with 15,000 to 20,000 TCR beta sequences in a later analysis at 0.05 false discovery rate.

The CDR3 length is 16 residues. The V end was cut by 0 bases, the J end by 2 bases, with 12 bases between. Germline V gene sequence: CDR1 LNHNV, CDR2 YYDKDF (reference sequence). Sequenced: PBMCs. The rearrangement uses TRBV15 and TRBJ2-3; possible D gene TRBD1, 6 bases. This clonotype originated in a woman in her twenties or thirties in good health and CMV-seronegative. The CDR3 coding sequence is TGTGCCACCAGCAGAGATGCAGGGGCCCTCACAGATACGCAGTATTTT. This codes for CATSRDAGALTDTQYF.